This T cell receptor (beta chain) was profiled in a study of CD8 T cells in Susac syndrome. cDNA came from approximately 0.5 to 1 ug RNA primed by random hexamers. MiXCR, applied by TCRdb to the immunoSEQ multiplex PCR reads, yields one record per CDR3 protein. The table lists roughly 200,000 distinct CDR3 sequences, approximately 93% of them singletons. Germline V gene lookup returns CDR1 SQVTM and CDR2 ANQGSEA. The CDR3 length is 12 residues. The ends were cut back, 7 bases at V and 6 bases at J, with 15 bases in the middle. The material sequenced was CD4+ T cells from PBMCs. The TCR originated in a human donor in good health. This sequence joins TRBV29-1 and TRBJ2-5; D possibly corresponds to TRBD1 (7 bases). The CDR3 coding sequence is TGCAGCGCCGTACAGGGGAGGCAGACCCAGTACTTC. Amino acids: CSAVQGRQTQYF.